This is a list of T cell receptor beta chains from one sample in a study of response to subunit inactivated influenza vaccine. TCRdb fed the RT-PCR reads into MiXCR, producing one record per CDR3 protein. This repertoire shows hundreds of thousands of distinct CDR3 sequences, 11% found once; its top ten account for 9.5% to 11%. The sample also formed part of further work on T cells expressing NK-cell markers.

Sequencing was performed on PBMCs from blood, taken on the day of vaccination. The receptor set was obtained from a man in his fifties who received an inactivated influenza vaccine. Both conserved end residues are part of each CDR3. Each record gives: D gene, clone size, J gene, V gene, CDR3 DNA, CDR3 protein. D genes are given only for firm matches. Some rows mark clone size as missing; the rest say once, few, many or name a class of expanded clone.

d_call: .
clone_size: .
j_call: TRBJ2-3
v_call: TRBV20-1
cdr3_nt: TGCAGTGCCCCGTCATGGGCGGGGAACACAGATACGCAGTATTTT
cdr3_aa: CSAPSWAGNTDTQYF

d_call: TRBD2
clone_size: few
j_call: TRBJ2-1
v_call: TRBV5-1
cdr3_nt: TGCGCCAGCAGCTTGTTGCTAGCGGTCTACAATGAGCAGTTCTTC
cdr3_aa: CASSLLLAVYNEQFF

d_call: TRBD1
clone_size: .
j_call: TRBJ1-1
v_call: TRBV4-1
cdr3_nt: TGCGCCAGCAGCCGGGTTGGGGACACGGACAGGGGACGGGCTTTCTTT
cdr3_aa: CASSRVGDTDRGRAFF

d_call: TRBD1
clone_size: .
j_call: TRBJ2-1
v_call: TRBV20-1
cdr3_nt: TGCAGTGCTAGAGTGCCAAAGACAGGGTACAATGAGCAGTTCTTC
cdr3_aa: CSARVPKTGYNEQFF

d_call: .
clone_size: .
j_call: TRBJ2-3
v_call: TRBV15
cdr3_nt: TGTGCCAGCAGCAGACTTACGGGATTCACAGATACGCAGTATTTT
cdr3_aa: CASSRLTGFTDTQYF

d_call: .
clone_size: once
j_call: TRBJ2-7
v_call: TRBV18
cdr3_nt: TGTGCCAGCTCACCTAGTGCGGGGACGTCAGGTTACGAGCAGTACTTC
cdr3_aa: CASSPSAGTSGYEQYF

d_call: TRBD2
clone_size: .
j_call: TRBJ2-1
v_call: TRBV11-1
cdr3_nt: TGTGCCAGCAGCCCGCCCCGGGGACTAGCGAGAGGCTCCTACAATGAGCAGTTCTTC
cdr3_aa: CASSPPRGLARGSYNEQFF

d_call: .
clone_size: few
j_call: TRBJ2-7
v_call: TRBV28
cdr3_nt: TGTGCCAGCAGCCTCCGGGACCCCGTCTACGAGCAGTACTTC
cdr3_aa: CASSLRDPVYEQYF

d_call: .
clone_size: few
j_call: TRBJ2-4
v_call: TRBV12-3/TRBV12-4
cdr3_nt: TGTGCCAGCAGTTTCGTCAAAAACATTCAGTACTTC
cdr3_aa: CASSFVKNIQYF

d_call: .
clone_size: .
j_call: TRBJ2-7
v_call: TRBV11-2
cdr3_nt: TGTGCCAGCAGCTTAGATTTGGTCTGGGTTGGGGGACGATCCACCTACGAGCAGTACTTC
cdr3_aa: CASSLDLVWVGGRSTYEQYF

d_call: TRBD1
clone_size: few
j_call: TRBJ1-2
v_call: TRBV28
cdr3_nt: TGTGCCACCACTCAGGGGGCGACAGGCTATGGCTACACCTTC
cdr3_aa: CATTQGATGYGYTF

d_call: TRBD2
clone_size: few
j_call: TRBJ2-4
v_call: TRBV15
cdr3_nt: TGTGCCACCAGCAGACCTTTAGCGGGAGGGAAAAACATTCAGTACTTC
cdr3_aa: CATSRPLAGGKNIQYF

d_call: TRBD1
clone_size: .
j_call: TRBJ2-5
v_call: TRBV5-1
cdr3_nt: TGCGCCAGCAGCTCTGGCGGGACAGGGAAAGAGACCCAGTACTTC
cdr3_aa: CASSSGGTGKETQYF

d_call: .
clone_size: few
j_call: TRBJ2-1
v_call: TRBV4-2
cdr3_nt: TGTGCCAGCAGCGACGAGGGGGGCTGGCGTGAGCAGTTCTTC
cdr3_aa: CASSDEGGWREQFF

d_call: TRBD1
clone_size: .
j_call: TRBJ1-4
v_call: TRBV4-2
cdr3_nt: TGTGCCAGCAGCCTTCCGGGACAGCTTAATGAAAAACTGTTTTTT
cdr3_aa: CASSLPGQLNEKLFF

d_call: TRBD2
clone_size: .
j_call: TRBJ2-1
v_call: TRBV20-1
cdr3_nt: TGCAGTGCCACTACCCCTGGCGGGAGTGTAGATGAGCAGTTCTTC
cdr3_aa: CSATTPGGSVDEQFF

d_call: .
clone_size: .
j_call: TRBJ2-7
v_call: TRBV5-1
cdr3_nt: TGCGCCAGCAGCTTGGAGTCGCCCCCTAGTGAGCAGTACTTC
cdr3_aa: CASSLESPPSEQYF

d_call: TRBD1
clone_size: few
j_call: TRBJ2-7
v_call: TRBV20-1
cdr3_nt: TGCAGTGCTAAAAACAGGGGGCTCTACGAGCAGTACTTC
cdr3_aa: CSAKNRGLYEQYF

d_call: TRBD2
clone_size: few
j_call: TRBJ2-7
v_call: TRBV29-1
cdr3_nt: TGCAGCGTTGCCTCCGGGACTAAGAATTACGAGCAGTACTTC
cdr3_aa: CSVASGTKNYEQYF

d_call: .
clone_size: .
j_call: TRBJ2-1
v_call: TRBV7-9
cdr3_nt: TGTGCCAGCAGCTGGGGGACGGGGAATGAGCAGTTCTTC
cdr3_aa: CASSWGTGNEQFF

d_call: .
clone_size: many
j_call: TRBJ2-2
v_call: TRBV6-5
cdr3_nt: TGTGCCAGCAGTTACCAGGGGGGGAACACCGGGGAGCTGTTTTTT
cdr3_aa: CASSYQGGNTGELFF

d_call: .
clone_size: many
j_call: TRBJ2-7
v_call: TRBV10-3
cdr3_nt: TGTGCCATTCAGGGCTCCTACGAGCAGTACTTC
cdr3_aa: CAIQGSYEQYF

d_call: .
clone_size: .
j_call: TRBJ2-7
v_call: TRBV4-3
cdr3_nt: TGCGCCAGCAGCCAAGGCATTGGCCAGGCCTACGAGCAGTACTTC
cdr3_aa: CASSQGIGQAYEQYF

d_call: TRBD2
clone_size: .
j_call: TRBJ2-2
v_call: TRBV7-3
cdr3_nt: TGTGCCAGCAGGCTAGCGGAGAACACCGGGGAGCTGTTTTTT
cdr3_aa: CASRLAENTGELFF

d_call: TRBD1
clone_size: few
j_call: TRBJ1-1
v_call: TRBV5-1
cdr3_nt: TGCGCCAGCAGCTTGGATGGCCCCGGGACAGGGTACTCTGAAGCTTTCTTT
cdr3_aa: CASSLDGPGTGYSEAFF

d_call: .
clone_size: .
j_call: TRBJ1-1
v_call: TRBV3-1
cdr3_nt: TGTGCCAGCAGCCTTCGGACGAACTCTGAAGCTTTCTTT
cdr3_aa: CASSLRTNSEAFF

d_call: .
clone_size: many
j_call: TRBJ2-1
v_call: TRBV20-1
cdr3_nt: TGCAGTGCTAGGGAGAATGAGCAGTTCTTC
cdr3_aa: CSARENEQFF

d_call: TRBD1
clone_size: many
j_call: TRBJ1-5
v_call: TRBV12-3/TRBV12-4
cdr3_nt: TGTGCCAGCAGCGGACAGGGAAGGCAGCCCCAGCATTTT
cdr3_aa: CASSGQGRQPQHF

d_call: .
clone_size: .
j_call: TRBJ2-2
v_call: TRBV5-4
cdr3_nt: TGTGCCAGCAGCTTGCGGCTGGACACCGGGGAGCTGTTTTTT
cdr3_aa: CASSLRLDTGELFF